The clone carrying this T cell receptor beta chain has ten or more counts. Antigen specificity is unknown. Individuals with ophthalmopathy presented a Clinical Activity Score of at least 3, a NOSPECS grade of at least 4 and a duration under 3 months. The PBMCs had their origin in 7.5 to 10 ml of fresh peripheral blood. This record belongs to a study of T cells in Graves' hyperthyroidism and ophthalmopathy. Background on the study: Prior to any treatment, at the point of initial diagnosis, peripheral blood was collected.

The V end was cut by 4 bases, the J end by 2 bases, with 11 bases between. Looked up from germline, CDR1 is LNHDA and CDR2 is SQIVND (reference sequence). The CDR3 consists of 14 residues. Amplification of TCR beta CDR3 regions was performed using RNA transcripts as template. Researchers ran a first-round RT-PCR on the TCR CDR3 using the HTBI primer set. MiXCR, applied by TCRdb to the multiplex PCR reads, yields one record per CDR3 protein. The data show 330,000 or so distinct CDR3 sequences, with about a sixth seen just once and around 15% held by the top ten. Regarding the study as a whole: Through a model of 13 V-J features, ophthalmopathy was separated from stable hyperthyroidism.

The origin of this receptor is a woman in her thirties or forties with Graves' ophthalmopathy. The chain links TRBV19 to TRBJ1-2; D might be TRBD1 (6 bases). Sequencing was carried out using blood. The CDR3 spells CASSTSGTNYGYTF. DNA for the CDR3: TGTGCCAGTAGTACCTCCGGGACAAACTATGGCTACACCTTC.